This TCR beta chain was identified during a study of CD8+ T cells in alopecia areata. Looking at the study overall: Dosing with tofacitinib proceeded for 6 to 18 months, followed by 6 months off drug. Study-level findings and limits: More clonal than normal scalp was lesional scalp, particularly alopecia totalis/universalis.

RNA was extracted and reverse transcribed into cDNA as the sequencing template. Clones were read by immunoSEQ multiplex PCR, and TCRdb kept only the in-frame ones, dropping some. This sample has 100,000 to 150,000 clones, with around 60% found just once. As for this clone: What it recognizes is unknown.

The treatment is: oral pan-JAK inhibitor, 5-10 mg twice daily. Peripheral blood samples and lesional scalp punch biopsies were obtained from alopecia areata patients. Sequences were derived from CD4+ T cells sorted from blood, sampled at week 4, from a patient treated with tofacitinib. The clonotype was recovered from a human donor with alopecia areata.

The CDR3 DNA follows: TGTGCCTGGAGTGTAGACGAGACCCAGTACTTC. Its translation is CAWSVDETQYF. The V gene is TRBV30, the J gene TRBJ2-5; D is unresolved. In germline, CDR1 is GTSNPN, CDR2 SVGIG (reference sequence). The CDR3 is 11 amino acids. The V end lost 0 bases, the J end lost 5 bases, and 4 bases lay between the germline ends.